This is a list of T cell receptor beta chains from one sample in a study of blood T cells in healthy people across ages. TCRdb re-called the 5' RACE reads with MiXCR, one entry per CDR3 protein. Found here are about 1.4 million distinct CDR3 sequences, almost 60% of them singletons; the top ten hold over 5.5%. Sequencing was performed on blood. The receptors were gathered from a man between 18 and 35 years old in good health. Both conserved end residues are part of each CDR3. D genes are given only for firm matches. The size field is filled for only some rows; it gives once, few, many or a size class.

TRBJ2-7 TRBV7-9 - - CASTRDPEPYEQYF TGTGCCAGCACCCGAGACCCAGAGCCCTACGAGCAGTACTTC
TRBJ2-7 TRBV7-2 - - CASTLDGGATYEQYF TGTGCCAGCACCCTGGACGGGGGAGCCACCTACGAGCAGTACTTC
TRBJ2-5 TRBV18 - - CASSPVGVAGETQYF TGTGCCAGCTCACCAGTGGGAGTAGCCGGGGAGACCCAGTACTTC
TRBJ1-2 TRBV20-1 TRBD1 - CSASVRGGKYGYTF TGCAGTGCTAGTGTCAGGGGGGGGAAGTATGGCTACACCTTC
TRBJ1-2 TRBV6-6 TRBD1 - CASSYTGGSGDGYTF TGTGCCAGCAGTTATACAGGGGGCTCTGGAGACGGCTACACCTTC
TRBJ2-7 TRBV4-3 TRBD2 - CASSRGLGSYEQYF TGCGCCAGCAGCCGGGGACTAGGGTCCTACGAGCAGTACTTC
TRBJ2-1 TRBV7-8 - - CASSQKRTVNNEQFF TGTGCCAGCAGCCAGAAAAGGACAGTAAACAATGAGCAGTTCTTC
TRBJ2-3 TRBV6-2/TRBV6-3 - many CASSYGVTDTQYF TGTGCCAGCAGTTACGGGGTCACAGATACGCAGTATTTT
TRBJ2-1 TRBV11-2 - - CASSPVGEQFF TGTGCCAGCAGTCCCGTGGGTGAGCAGTTCTTC
TRBJ2-3 TRBV2 TRBD2 - CAGGELHTDTQYF TGTGCGGGAGGGGAACTACACACAGATACGCAGTATTTT
TRBJ2-7 TRBV11-2 - - CASRDIRAQDYEQYF TGTGCCAGCAGGGATATCCGGGCACAAGACTACGAGCAGTACTTC
TRBJ2-7 TRBV6-1 - - CASMIGPYEQYF TGTGCCAGCATGATAGGCCCCTACGAGCAGTACTTC
TRBJ2-1 TRBV20-1 TRBD2 - CSARNLSGGEQFF TGCAGTGCACGGAACCTTAGCGGGGGTGAGCAGTTCTTC
TRBJ2-5 TRBV4-3 TRBD2 few CASSQDVFGGGALPLETQYF TGCGCCAGCAGCCAAGATGTTTTTGGCGGGGGGGCCTTACCCTTGGAGACCCAGTACTTC
TRBJ1-5 TRBV4-1 - - CASSHWDSNQPQHF TGCGCCAGCAGCCACTGGGACAGCAATCAGCCCCAGCATTTT
TRBJ1-1 TRBV4-3 TRBD1 - CASSQVRGQLNTEAFF TGCGCCAGCAGCCAAGTGAGGGGACAGTTGAACACTGAAGCTTTCTTT
TRBJ2-1 TRBV6-1 - - CASSAGRRSDEQFF TGTGCCAGCAGTGCTGGACGGCGAAGCGATGAGCAGTTCTTC
TRBJ2-5 TRBV20-1 - - CSAGDEETQYF TGCAGTGCCGGAGATGAAGAGACCCAGTACTTC
TRBJ1-5 TRBV4-1 TRBD1 - CASSQGQGAAQPQHF TGCGCCAGCAGCCAAGGACAGGGGGCCGCTCAGCCCCAGCATTTT
TRBJ2-1 TRBV5-5 - - CASSLSGHRYNEQFF TGTGCCAGCAGCTTAAGCGGGCACCGCTACAATGAGCAGTTCTTC
TRBJ2-3 TRBV18 - - CASSQTTPGTDTQYF TGTGCCAGCTCCCAAACCACCCCAGGCACAGATACGCAGTATTTT
TRBJ2-5 TRBV11-2 - - CASSLGLVGSQETQYF TGTGCCAGCAGCTTAGGACTCGTGGGCAGCCAAGAGACCCAGTACTTC
TRBJ2-1 TRBV20-1 TRBD2 - CSARDPGLAIPRFNNEQFF TGCAGTGCTAGAGATCCGGGACTAGCCATCCCACGGTTCAACAATGAGCAGTTCTTC
TRBJ2-7 TRBV5-6 - few CASSLHLRAGEQYF TGTGCCAGCAGCTTGCATTTGCGGGCTGGGGAGCAGTACTTC